This T cell receptor (beta chain) is drawn from a study of blood T cell repertoires in COVID-19 (TCRdb year 2020). At the level of the whole study: Samples from collaborators originated in the United States, Italy and Spain and spanned both the acute and convalescent phases of COVID-19. The prospective study material was composed of cDNA or gDNA derived from T cells, B-cell-depleted T cells, or PBMCs. Deeply sampled blood TCRbeta repertoires from subjects exposed to, actively infected with, or recovered from COVID-19 were included in the dataset. A freely available public database, intended as a resource for researchers studying the immune response to SARS-CoV-2, is where the repertoires were released. The samples were drawn from the first 160 participants of the ongoing ImmuneRACE study and from 1,254 subjects provided by 6 global collaborators. A de-identified subject ID, COVID-19 status, age in years and sex were almost always included in the sample metadata. Where available, HLA class I and class II types were obtained from metadata supplied by the sample provider rather than from assay-based typing.

Whole blood was collected in K2EDTA tubes by collaborating institutions according to the institutions' own protocols. Collaborator samples were shipped for TCRbeta analysis as frozen whole blood, isolated PBMCs, or DNA extracted from either sample type. On the study overall, not on this receptor specifically: The quantity of clinical and demographic metadata differed by source and by participant and was supplied without curation.

The immunoSEQ Assay, a bias-controlled multiplex PCR, was used to amplify TCRbeta CDR3 regions from genomic DNA. From the authors' description of their analysis: The number of nucleated cells in each sample was estimated by amplification of reference gene primers within the assay. To quantify the absolute abundance of each unique TCRbeta CDR3 rearrangement, sequence reads were collapsed and filtered. For each sample, productive Simpson clonality was calculated as the square root of Simpson's diversity index over productive rearrangements. TCRdb took over this immuneACCESS table, retaining in-frame rearrangements with V and J assigned. Such tables are incomplete; in checked studies, under half of the missing clones stem from an unresolved V gene, and the remainder is unexplained. Clone size and the V and J calls come from that table; the DNA yielded D and trimming. This sample gives over 100,000 clones in total; 60% to 80% of them show up just once. Approximately 2% of the sample is held by the ten biggest clonotypes.

For this clone: Its antigen has not been determined. It has no much larger one-base neighbor in the sample; base qualities were not kept.

V loses 1 base, J loses 9 bases, and the germline ends lie 14 bases apart. Looking up the germline V gene (reference sequence) yields CDR1 LNHNV and CDR2 YYDKDF. The CDR3 spans 14 residues, from the cysteine through the phenylalanine. The retained sequence is limited to the CDR3, 42 bases, with the frame set at the first base. The sequence joins TRBV15 to TRBJ2-3; the best D guess is TRBD1, with 6 bases matching. The material sequenced was peripheral blood. This sequence originates from a woman in her seventies with acute or convalescent COVID-19. Read as DNA, the sequence is TGTGCCACCAGCAGAGGAGGACAGACAAGAACGCAGTATTTT. Its protein is CATSRGGQTRTQYF.